This is a list of T cell receptor beta chains from one sample in a study of shared clonotypes between healthy human individuals. The table came from immunoSEQ multiplex PCR; TCRdb's copy has only in-frame clones and leaves some out. The sample has under 650,000 clones, approximately 95% seen once. Source material: naive CD4+ T cells sorted from blood. These receptors were taken from a woman aged 25 to 39 in good health. CDR3s include the opening cysteine and the closing phenylalanine or tryptophan. A D gene is named only where the DNA matches it firmly. Clone size, where shown, is once, few, many, or a class for clones that have expanded.

>TRBV7-2|15|.|.|TRBJ2-3
TGTGCCAGCAGTCGAGCGCACCTCGGGACAGATACGCAGTATTTT
CASSRAHLGTDTQYF
>TRBV4-1|15|.|.|TRBJ2-1
TGCGCCAGCAGCATTGAAGGACCGGCCTACAATGAGCAGTTCTTC
CASSIEGPAYNEQFF
>TRBV28|15|.|.|TRBJ2-7
TGTGCCAGCAGTGCCTTTGAAGAAATCTCCTACGAGCAGTACTTC
CASSAFEEISYEQYF
>TRBV2|13|.|.|TRBJ2-7
TGTGCCAGCAAGTGGGACGAAGCCTACGAGCAGTACTTC
CASKWDEAYEQYF
>TRBV11-1|15|.|TRBD2|TRBJ2-1
TGTGCCAGCAGCTTACGACTAGCGGCACACAATGAGCAGTTCTTC
CASSLRLAAHNEQFF
>TRBV25-1|13|.|.|TRBJ2-2
TGTGCCAGCAGTGAATACCGGACCGGGGAGCTGTTTTTT
CASSEYRTGELFF
>TRBV6-1|16|.|.|TRBJ1-5
TGTGCCAGCAGTGAAGAGGCTTTGGAGGGGCATCAGCCCCAGCATTTT
CASSEEALEGHQPQHF
>TRBV19|13|.|TRBD1|TRBJ1-2
TGTGCCAGTAGTGAACAGGGGGCTGGAGGCTACACCTTC
CASSEQGAGGYTF
>TRBV7-9|16|.|.|TRBJ2-7
TGTGCCAGCAGCTCCACAGGACACCCAGGCTATTACGAGCAGTACTTC
CASSSTGHPGYYEQYF
>TRBV11-2|13|.|.|TRBJ1-2
TGTGCCAGCGTAGGAGGGGCGGACTATGGCTACACCTTC
CASVGGADYGYTF
>TRBV2|12|.|.|TRBJ1-2
TGTGCCAGCAGTGAATCTTTCGGGGGCTACACCTTC
CASSESFGGYTF
>TRBV30|17|.|.|TRBJ2-1
TGTGCCTGGAGTGCCCCAATCCGAACAAAGGGATACAATGAGCAGTTCTTC
CAWSAPIRTKGYNEQFF
>TRBV7-6|16|.|TRBD2|TRBJ2-1
TGTGCCAGCAGCCCCGTGGGGAGGGGCTCCATTCATGAGCAGTTCTTC
CASSPVGRGSIHEQFF
>TRBV7-8|15|.|.|TRBJ2-1
TGTGCCAGCAGCCCCCGGCGACTCCCCTACAATGAGCAGTTCTTC
CASSPRRLPYNEQFF
>TRBV5-1|15|.|TRBD1|TRBJ2-5
TGCGCCAGCAGCTTAACCGGGACAGCGACACGGGCCCAGTACTTC
CASSLTGTATRAQYF
>TRBV4-3|11|.|.|TRBJ1-2
TGCGCCAGCAAAGACGGCTATGGCTACACCTTC
CASKDGYGYTF
>TRBV28|16|.|TRBD1|TRBJ1-2
TGTGCCAGCAGTTTATCCCCGGGGACAGGGATTGAGGGCTACACCTTC
CASSLSPGTGIEGYTF
>TRBV5-1|16|.|.|TRBJ1-1
TGCGCCAGCAGCTTGGGGCAGGGACCTATGAACACTGAAGCTTTCTTT
CASSLGQGPMNTEAFF
>TRBV28|15|.|.|TRBJ2-1
TGTGCCAGCAGCCCCGGACGATCAACGCCCCATGAGCAGTTCTTC
CASSPGRSTPHEQFF
>TRBV19|16|.|.|TRBJ1-4
TGTGCCAGTAGTATCAGGAGGCCCTCAACTAATGAAAAACTGTTTTTT
CASSIRRPSTNEKLFF
>TRBV5-1|15|.|TRBD2|TRBJ2-3
TGCGCCAGCGGAGCCCTAGCGGGAGGGCCGGATACGCAGTATTTT
CASGALAGGPDTQYF
>TRBV28|13|.|TRBD2|TRBJ2-7
TGTGCCAGCACCCCGGGGGGGCCCTACGAGCAGTACTTC
CASTPGGPYEQYF
>TRBV5-1|18|.|TRBD1|TRBJ1-1
TGCGCCAGCAGCCCGGGGGCCGGGACAGGAATGATGAACACTGAAGCTTTCTTT
CASSPGAGTGMMNTEAFF
>TRBV6-5|13|once|TRBD2|TRBJ2-7
TGTGCCACCTCGGGGGGGGGTCCCTACGAGCAGTACTTC
CATSGGGPYEQYF
>TRBV5-1|14|.|.|TRBJ2-2
TGCGCCAGCAGCCACGGACAGTTAACCGGGGAGCTGTTTTTT
CASSHGQLTGELFF
>TRBV5-4|14|.|.|TRBJ2-3
TGTGCCAGCAGCGTTGACCCTAGCACAGATACGCAGTATTTT
CASSVDPSTDTQYF
>TRBV9|15|.|TRBD1|TRBJ2-3
TGTGCCAGCAGCGCGAGGGACAGGGGGACAGATACGCAGTATTTT
CASSARDRGTDTQYF
>TRBV25-1|13|.|.|TRBJ1-1
TGTGCCAGCAATCGGGAAGGGTATACTGAAGCTTTCTTT
CASNREGYTEAFF
>TRBV6-5|14|.|.|TRBJ1-1
TGTGCCAGCAGTCAGGGTCGGGGGCGAGCTGAAGCTTTCTTT
CASSQGRGRAEAFF
>TRBV27|12|.|.|TRBJ2-7
TGTGCCAGCAGGACGGTGGGCGGCGAGCAGTACTTC
CASRTVGGEQYF
>TRBV4-2|16|.|.|TRBJ2-1
TGTGCCAGCAGCCAAGAGGGGCAGAACCCCTACAATGAGCAGTTCTTC
CASSQEGQNPYNEQFF
>TRBV5-1|15|.|.|TRBJ2-6
TGCGCCAGCAGCCCCCCGGGTACAGGGGCCAACGTCCTGACTTTC
CASSPPGTGANVLTF
>TRBV10-1|15|.|TRBD1|TRBJ2-7
TGCGCCAGCAGTGAGTCGGGGACAGGCACCTACGAGCAGTACTTC
CASSESGTGTYEQYF
>TRBV2|11|.|.|TRBJ1-1
TGTGCCAGCGGGGGGACCGTTGAAGCTTTCTTT
CASGGTVEAFF
>TRBV4-2|17|.|.|TRBJ1-3
TGTGCCAGCAGCCAAGGCTGGGAACGGACAGCTGGAAACACCATATATTTT
CASSQGWERTAGNTIYF
>TRBV6-1|16|.|TRBD1|TRBJ1-2
TGTGCCAGCAGTGCCCAACAGGGGGCGCGCGGCTATGGCTACACCTTC
CASSAQQGARGYGYTF
>TRBV4-1|18|.|TRBD1|TRBJ2-3
TGCGCCAGCAGCCTCGGACAGGGGGCGGTCAGGGACACAGATACGCAGTATTTT
CASSLGQGAVRDTDTQYF
>TRBV6-5|15|.|TRBD1|TRBJ1-3
TGTGCCAGCAGGCCTGACAGGGCAGTGGTAAACACCATATATTTT
CASRPDRAVVNTIYF
>TRBV5-1|15|.|.|TRBJ2-5
TGCGCCAGCAGCTTGGGAGCAGGGGAGGAGGAGACCCAGTACTTC
CASSLGAGEEETQYF
>TRBV14|17|once|.|TRBJ2-1
TGTGCCAGCAGCCAAGTAACAGGTGGCCTAGTCTACAATGAGCAGTTCTTC
CASSQVTGGLVYNEQFF
>TRBV7-9|12|.|.|TRBJ1-2
TGTGCCAGCAGCTTAAATAACTATGGCTACACCTTC
CASSLNNYGYTF
>TRBV6-1|13|.|TRBD1|TRBJ1-1
TGTGCCAGCAGATATGACAGGGGTTCTGAAGCTTTCTTT
CASRYDRGSEAFF
>TRBV10-1|12|.|.|TRBJ2-3
TGCACCAGCGGGGACAGTCGAGATACGCAGTATTTT
CTSGDSRDTQYF
>TRBV5-1|15|.|TRBD1|TRBJ2-7
TGCGCCAGCAGCCCGGGACAGGTGGTCTCCTACGAGCAGTACTTC
CASSPGQVVSYEQYF
>TRBV18|15|.|TRBD1|TRBJ2-5
TGTGCCAGCTCACCTCCGACAGGGGGGCAAGAGACCCAGTACTTC
CASSPPTGGQETQYF
>TRBV29-1|12|.|.|TRBJ2-1
TGCAGCGTTGGCGGGATCTTTGATGAGCAGTTCTTC
CSVGGIFDEQFF
>TRBV29-1|11|.|.|TRBJ2-5
TGCAGCGTTGTTTTCTGGGAGACCCAGTACTTC
CSVVFWETQYF
>TRBV28|12|.|.|TRBJ2-7
TGTGCCAGCAGGACCCTAAAGAACGAGCAGTACTTC
CASRTLKNEQYF
>TRBV5-1|17|.|TRBD1|TRBJ2-7
TGCGCCAGCAGCTTCACTCCCCGGGACAGGGGGCAAAACGAGCAGTACTTC
CASSFTPRDRGQNEQYF
>TRBV10-3|13|.|TRBD2|TRBJ2-7
TGTGCCATCAGTGGTCAAAAGCGGGGATCTAGGTACTTC
CAISGQKRGSRYF
>TRBV5-1|13|.|.|TRBJ1-1
TGCGCCAGCAGCTTGGTCCACAACACTGAAGCTTTCTTT
CASSLVHNTEAFF
>TRBV7-9|16|.|.|TRBJ2-7
TGTGCCAGCAGCTTAGCCTCCGGGTTCGGTGCCGTGGGGCAGTACTTC
CASSLASGFGAVGQYF
>TRBV5-1|16|.|.|TRBJ2-1
TGCGCCAGCAGCTTGGCCTCGGACAGATACTACAATGAGCAGTTCTTC
CASSLASDRYYNEQFF
>TRBV11-2|16|.|.|TRBJ1-5
TGTGCCAGCAGCCGCCTTACAGGGTTTGACGATCAGCCCCAGCATTTT
CASSRLTGFDDQPQHF
>TRBV28|14|.|.|TRBJ1-1
TGTGCCAGCAGTTCCCCGGGAGAGAACACTGAAGCTTTCTTT
CASSSPGENTEAFF
>TRBV4-1|16|.|.|TRBJ2-1
TGCGCCAGCAGCCAAGTGGGGGGCGGGAGCTACAATGAGCAGTTCTTC
CASSQVGGGSYNEQFF
>TRBV5-1|14|.|TRBD1|TRBJ2-7
TGCGCCAGCAGCCGTGGCCAGGGGGCGTTCGAGCAGTACTTC
CASSRGQGAFEQYF
>TRBV21-1|14|.|.|TRBJ2-7
TGTGCCAGCAGCAAAAGGGGCGGTTCCTACGAGCAGTACTTC
CASSKRGGSYEQYF
>TRBV28|14|.|.|TRBJ2-7
TGTGCCAGCAGATCGACAGGGAGGACCTACGAGCAGTACTTC
CASRSTGRTYEQYF
>TRBV7-2|15|.|.|TRBJ2-5
TGTGCCAGCAGTCAACAGGAGGGGATTGCGGAGACCCAGTACTTC
CASSQQEGIAETQYF